This T cell receptor beta chain stems from a study of blood T cells in healthy people across ages. Study conclusions and caveats: Among T cells, TCR beta diversity per million cells dropped roughly linearly as age rose.

RNA extraction gave at least 5 micrograms of total RNA per sample. A sample-barcoded 5' primer and a J-beta primer mix were used in a second PCR of about 7 to 12 cycles. Through a template-switch adaptor with 12 random nucleotides, each cDNA molecule received a tag. TCRdb re-derived calls from the 5' RACE reads in MiXCR, one entry per CDR3 protein. The sample includes over a million distinct CDR3 sequences, 42% of them seen just once. As to this clonotype: Antigen: not known.

The length of the CDR3 is 11 residues. The V and J ends lost 4 bases and 6 bases respectively, with 9 bases between them. CDR1 is DFQATT and CDR2 is SNEGSKA in the germline V gene (reference sequence). The chain is built from TRBV20-1 and TRBJ1-2; D is unresolved. Sequencing used blood. The source is a woman between 18 and 29 years old in good health. CDR3 nucleotides: TGCAGTGCTAACAATGGGCATGGCTACACCTTC. The encoded protein is CSANNGHGYTF.